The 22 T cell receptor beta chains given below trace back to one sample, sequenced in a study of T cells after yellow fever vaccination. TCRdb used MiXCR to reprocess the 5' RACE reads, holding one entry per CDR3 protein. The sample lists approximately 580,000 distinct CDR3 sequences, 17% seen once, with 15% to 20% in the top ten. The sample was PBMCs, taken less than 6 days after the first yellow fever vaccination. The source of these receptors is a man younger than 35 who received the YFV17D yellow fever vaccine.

The CDR3 here is CASSIERSDEQYF. The CDR3 DNA reads as TGTGCCAGTAGTATAGAACGTAGCGACGAGCAGTACTTC. The chain joins TRBV19 to TRBJ2-7; D may be TRBD2 (5 bases). There are 13 residues in the CDR3. Per germline, CDR1 LNHDA and CDR2 SQIVND (reference sequence). V was clipped by 0 bases and J by 5 bases, with 8 bases between them.

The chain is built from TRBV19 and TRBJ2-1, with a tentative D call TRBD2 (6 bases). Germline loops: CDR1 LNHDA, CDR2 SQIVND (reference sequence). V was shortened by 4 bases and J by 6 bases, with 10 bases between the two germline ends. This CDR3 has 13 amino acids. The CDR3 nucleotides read TGTGCCAGTAGTACCTTAGCGGCCAATGAGCAGTTCTTC. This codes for CASSTLAANEQFF.

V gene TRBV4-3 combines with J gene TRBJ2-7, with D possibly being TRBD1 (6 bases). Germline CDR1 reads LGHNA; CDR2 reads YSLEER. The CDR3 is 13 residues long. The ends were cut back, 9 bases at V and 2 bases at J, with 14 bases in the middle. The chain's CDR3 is CARRTVPTYEQYV. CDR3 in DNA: TGCGCCAGGAGGACAGTTCCTACCTACGAGCAGTACGTC.

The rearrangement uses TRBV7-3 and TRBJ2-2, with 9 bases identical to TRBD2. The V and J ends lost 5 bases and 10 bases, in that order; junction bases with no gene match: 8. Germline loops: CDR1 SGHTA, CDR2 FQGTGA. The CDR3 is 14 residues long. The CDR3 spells CASSQPGLAEELFF. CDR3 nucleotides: TGTGCCAGCAGCCAGCCGGGACTAGCTGAGGAGCTGTTTTTT.

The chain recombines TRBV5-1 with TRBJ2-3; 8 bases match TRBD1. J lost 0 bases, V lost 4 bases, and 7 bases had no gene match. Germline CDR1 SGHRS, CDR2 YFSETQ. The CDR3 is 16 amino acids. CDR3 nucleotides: TGCGCCAGCAGCCCGGGGTGGACAGGGAGCACAGATACGCAGTATTTT. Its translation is CASSPGWTGSTDTQYF.

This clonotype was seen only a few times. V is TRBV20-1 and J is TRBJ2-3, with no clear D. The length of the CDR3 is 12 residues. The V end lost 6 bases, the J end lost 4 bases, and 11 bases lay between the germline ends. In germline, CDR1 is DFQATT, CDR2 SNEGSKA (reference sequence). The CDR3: CSASALADTQYF. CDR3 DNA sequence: TGCAGTGCATCAGCGTTGGCAGATACGCAGTATTTT.

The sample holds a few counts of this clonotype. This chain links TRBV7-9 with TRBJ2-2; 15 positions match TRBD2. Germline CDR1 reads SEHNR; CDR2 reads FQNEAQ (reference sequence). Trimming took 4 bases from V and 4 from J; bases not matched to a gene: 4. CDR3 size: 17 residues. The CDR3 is CASSSWGLAGGTGELFF. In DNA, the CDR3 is TGTGCCAGCAGCTCCTGGGGACTAGCGGGGGGCACCGGGGAGCTGTTTTTT.

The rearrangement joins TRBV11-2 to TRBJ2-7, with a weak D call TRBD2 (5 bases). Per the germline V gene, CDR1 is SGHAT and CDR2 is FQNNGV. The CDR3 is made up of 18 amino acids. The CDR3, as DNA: TGTGCCTGCAGCCTGAGCCTCGGAGGCAGGCTACGATCCTACGAGCAGTACGTC. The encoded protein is CACSLSLGGRLRSYEQYV.

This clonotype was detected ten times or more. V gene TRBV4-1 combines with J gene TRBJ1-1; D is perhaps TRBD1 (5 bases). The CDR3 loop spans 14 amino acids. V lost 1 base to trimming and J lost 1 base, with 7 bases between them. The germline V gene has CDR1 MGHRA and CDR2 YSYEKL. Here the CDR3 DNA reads TGCGCCAGCAGCCAAGGGGACGGGAACACTGAAGCTTTCTTT. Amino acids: CASSQGDGNTEAFF.

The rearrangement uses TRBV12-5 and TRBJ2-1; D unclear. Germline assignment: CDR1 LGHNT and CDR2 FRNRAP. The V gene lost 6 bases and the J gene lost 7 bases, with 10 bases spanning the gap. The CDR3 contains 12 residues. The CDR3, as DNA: TGTGCTAGTGGACGTACCGGGAATGAGCAGTTCTTC. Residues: CASGRTGNEQFF.

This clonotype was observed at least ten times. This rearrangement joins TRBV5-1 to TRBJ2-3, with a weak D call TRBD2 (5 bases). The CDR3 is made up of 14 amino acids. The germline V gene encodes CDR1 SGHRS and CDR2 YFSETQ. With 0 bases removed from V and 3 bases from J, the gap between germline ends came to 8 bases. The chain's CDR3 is CASSLGERTDTQYF. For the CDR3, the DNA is TGCGCCAGCAGCTTGGGGGAGAGAACAGATACGCAGTATTTT.

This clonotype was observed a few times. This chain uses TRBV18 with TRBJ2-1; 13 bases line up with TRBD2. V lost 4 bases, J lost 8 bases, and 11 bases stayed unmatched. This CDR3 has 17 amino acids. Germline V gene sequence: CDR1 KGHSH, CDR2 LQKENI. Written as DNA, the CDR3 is TGTGCCAGCTCACTTACTCCGGGACTAGCGGGGCAGGATGAGCAGTTCTTC. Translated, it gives CASSLTPGLAGQDEQFF.

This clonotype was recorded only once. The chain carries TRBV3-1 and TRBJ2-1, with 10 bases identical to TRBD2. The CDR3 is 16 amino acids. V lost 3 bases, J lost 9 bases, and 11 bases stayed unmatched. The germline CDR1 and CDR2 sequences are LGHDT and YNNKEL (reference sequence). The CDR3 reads CASSHYERGGLGEQFF. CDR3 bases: TGTGCCAGCAGCCATTATGAGCGGGGGGGCCTAGGTGAGCAGTTCTTC.

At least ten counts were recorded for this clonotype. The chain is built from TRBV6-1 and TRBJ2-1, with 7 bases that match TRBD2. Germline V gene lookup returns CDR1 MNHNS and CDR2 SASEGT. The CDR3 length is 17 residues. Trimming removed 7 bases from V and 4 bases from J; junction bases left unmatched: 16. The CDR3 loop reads CASKIRPVAGSYNEQFF. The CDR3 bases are TGTGCCAGCAAAATCCGGCCGGTAGCGGGTTCATACAATGAGCAGTTCTTC.

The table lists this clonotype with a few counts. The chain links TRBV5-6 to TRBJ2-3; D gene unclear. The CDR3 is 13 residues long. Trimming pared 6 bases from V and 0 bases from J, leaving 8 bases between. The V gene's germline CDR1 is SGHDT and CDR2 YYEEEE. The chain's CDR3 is CASKRLSTDTQYF. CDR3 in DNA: TGTGCCAGCAAAAGGCTTAGCACAGATACGCAGTATTTT. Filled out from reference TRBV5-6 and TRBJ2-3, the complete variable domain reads DAGVTQSPTHLIKTRGQQVTLRCSPKSGHDTVSWYQQALGQGPQFIFQYYEEEERQRGNFPDRFSGHQFPNYSSELNVNALLLGDSALYLCASKRLSTDTQYFGPGTRLTVL.

In nucleotides, the CDR3 is TGTGCCAGCAGCGCTTCGTGGGGAACCACAGATACGCAGTATTTT. Amino acids: CASSASWGTTDTQYF. This rearrangement joins TRBV11-2 to TRBJ2-3; no definite D call. This CDR3 spans 15 amino acids. With 5 bases removed from V and 2 bases from J, the gap between germline ends came to 14 bases. Germline V lookup: CDR1 SGHAT, CDR2 FQNNGV.

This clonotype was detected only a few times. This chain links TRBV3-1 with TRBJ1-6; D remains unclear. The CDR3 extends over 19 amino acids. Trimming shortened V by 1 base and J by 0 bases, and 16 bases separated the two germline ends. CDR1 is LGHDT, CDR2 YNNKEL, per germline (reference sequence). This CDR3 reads CASSQAYAWETSYNSPLHF. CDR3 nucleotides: TGTGCCAGCAGCCAAGCGTATGCGTGGGAGACCTCCTATAATTCACCCCTCCACTTT.

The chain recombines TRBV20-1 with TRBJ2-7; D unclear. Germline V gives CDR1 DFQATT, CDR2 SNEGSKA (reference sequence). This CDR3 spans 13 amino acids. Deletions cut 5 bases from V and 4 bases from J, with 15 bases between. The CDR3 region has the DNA TGCAGTGCTTATGTGGGCAACCCTTACGAGCAGTACTTC. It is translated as CSAYVGNPYEQYF.

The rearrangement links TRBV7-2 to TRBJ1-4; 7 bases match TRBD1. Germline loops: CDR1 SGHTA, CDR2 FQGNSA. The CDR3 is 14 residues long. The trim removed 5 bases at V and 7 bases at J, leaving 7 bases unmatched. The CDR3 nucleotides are TGTGCCAGCAGCCCAGACAGGGTTCTTGAAAAACTGTTTTTT. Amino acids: CASSPDRVLEKLFF.

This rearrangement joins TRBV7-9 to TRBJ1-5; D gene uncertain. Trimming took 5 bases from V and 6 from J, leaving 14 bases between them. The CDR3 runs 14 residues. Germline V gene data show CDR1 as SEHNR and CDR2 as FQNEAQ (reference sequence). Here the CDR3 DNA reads TGTGCCAGCAGCCACCGGGCAATCAGTCAGCCCCAGCATTTT. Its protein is CASSHRAISQPQHF. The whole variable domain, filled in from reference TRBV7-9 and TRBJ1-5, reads DTGVSQNPRHKITKRGQNVTFRCDPISEHNRLYWYRQTLGQGPEFLTYFQNEAQLEKSRLLSDRFSAERPKGSFSTLEIQRTEQGDSAMYLCASSHRAISQPQHFGDGTRLSIL.

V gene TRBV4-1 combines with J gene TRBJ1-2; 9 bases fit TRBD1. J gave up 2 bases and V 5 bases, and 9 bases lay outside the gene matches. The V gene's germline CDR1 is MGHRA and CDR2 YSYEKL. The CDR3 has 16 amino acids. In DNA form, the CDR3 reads TGCGCCAGCAGCTCTCCAAACGGACAGGGGAACTATGGCTACACCTTC. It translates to CASSSPNGQGNYGYTF.

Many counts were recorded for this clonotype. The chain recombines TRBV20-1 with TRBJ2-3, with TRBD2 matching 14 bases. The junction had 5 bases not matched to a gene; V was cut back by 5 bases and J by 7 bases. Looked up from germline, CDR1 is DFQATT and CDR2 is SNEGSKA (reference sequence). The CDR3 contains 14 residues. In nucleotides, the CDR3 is TGCAGTGCTGCTAGGACTAGCGGGGGGTATACGCAGTATTTT. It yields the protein CSAARTSGGYTQYF.